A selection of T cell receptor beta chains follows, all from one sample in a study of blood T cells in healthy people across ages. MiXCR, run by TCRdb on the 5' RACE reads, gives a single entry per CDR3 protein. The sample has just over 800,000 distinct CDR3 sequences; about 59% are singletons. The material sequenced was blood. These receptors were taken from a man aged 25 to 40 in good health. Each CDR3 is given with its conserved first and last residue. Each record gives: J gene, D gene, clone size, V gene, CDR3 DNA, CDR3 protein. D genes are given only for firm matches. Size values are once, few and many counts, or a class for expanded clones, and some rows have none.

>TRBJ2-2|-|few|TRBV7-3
TGTGCCAGCAGCTCGAGGGGGGCCAATCACGGGGAGCTGTTTTTT
CASSSRGANHGELFF
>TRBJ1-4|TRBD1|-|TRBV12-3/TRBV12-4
TGTGCCAAAATGACAGGGAATAATGAAAAACTGTTTTTT
CAKMTGNNEKLFF
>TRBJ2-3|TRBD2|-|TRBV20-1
TGCAGTGCTAGAGATGGGGGCGGGGGGGCCACAGATACGCAGTATTTT
CSARDGGGGATDTQYF
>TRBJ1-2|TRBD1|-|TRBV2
TGTGCCAGCAGTGAAGCTCCGTCCCAGGGGGCCCCCCCCTATGGCTACACCTTC
CASSEAPSQGAPPYGYTF
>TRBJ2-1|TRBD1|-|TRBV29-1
TGCAGCGTTGAAAGCCAGGGGGCAGTGGATGAGCAGTTCTTC
CSVESQGAVDEQFF
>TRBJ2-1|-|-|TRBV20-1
TGCAGTGCTAGAGATTCCCAGGGGCCGGGGAATGAGCAGTTCTTC
CSARDSQGPGNEQFF
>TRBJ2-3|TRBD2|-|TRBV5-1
TGCGCCAGCAGCGATAGCGGGGGAAATAGAGATACGCAGTATTTT
CASSDSGGNRDTQYF
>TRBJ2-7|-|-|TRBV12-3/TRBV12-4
TGTGCCAGCAGTTCCCCGACTACTTTTACCTACGAGCAGTACTTC
CASSSPTTFTYEQYF
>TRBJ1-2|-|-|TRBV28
TGTGCCAGCAGTTTTGGGTCAAATGGCTACACCTTC
CASSFGSNGYTF
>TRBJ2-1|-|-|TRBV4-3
TGCGCCAGCAGCCAAGAAAATGGCAATGAGCAGTTCTTC
CASSQENGNEQFF
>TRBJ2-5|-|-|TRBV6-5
TGTGCCAGCAGTTACTCGATAGGGGGTCGGCCACAAGAGACCCAGTACTTC
CASSYSIGGRPQETQYF
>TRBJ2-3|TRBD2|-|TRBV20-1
TGCAGTGCTACACTCGGGACTAGTTTTTTGGATACGCAGTATTTT
CSATLGTSFLDTQYF
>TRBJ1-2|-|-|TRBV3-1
TGTGCCAGCAGCCAAGATCTTGGGCAGTTAAACTATGGCTACACCTTC
CASSQDLGQLNYGYTF
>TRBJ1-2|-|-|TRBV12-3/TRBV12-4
TGTGCCAGCACTCGAAGGGGCAGGGAAATCTATGGCTACACCTTC
CASTRRGREIYGYTF
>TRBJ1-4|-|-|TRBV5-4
TGTGCCAGCAGCTCCTCGAGAACAACTAATGAAAAACTGTTTTTT
CASSSSRTTNEKLFF
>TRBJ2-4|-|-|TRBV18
TGTGCCAGCTCACCACGGGGGATTGGAAACATTCAGTACTTC
CASSPRGIGNIQYF
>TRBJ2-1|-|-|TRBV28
TGTGCCAGCAGTTTAGTTAGCTCCAGCTCCTACAATGAGCAGTTCTTC
CASSLVSSSSYNEQFF
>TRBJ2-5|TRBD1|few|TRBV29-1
TGCAGCGTTGAGGGACAGGGGGAGACCCAGTACTTC
CSVEGQGETQYF
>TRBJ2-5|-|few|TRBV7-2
TGTGCCAGCAGCCCGACATCCACAAGACCCGTCCAAGAGACCCAGTACTTC
CASSPTSTRPVQETQYF
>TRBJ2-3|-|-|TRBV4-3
TGCGCCAGCAGCCAAGATTTGGGGATCGGAAGCACAGATACGCAGTATTTT
CASSQDLGIGSTDTQYF
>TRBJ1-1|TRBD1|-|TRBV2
TGTGCCAGTGGTGTAGGACAGGGAGGCACTGAAGCTTTCTTT
CASGVGQGGTEAFF
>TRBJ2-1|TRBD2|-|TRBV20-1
TGCAGTTCAATCCTTAGCGGGGGTGGCAATGAGCAGTTCTTC
CSSILSGGGNEQFF